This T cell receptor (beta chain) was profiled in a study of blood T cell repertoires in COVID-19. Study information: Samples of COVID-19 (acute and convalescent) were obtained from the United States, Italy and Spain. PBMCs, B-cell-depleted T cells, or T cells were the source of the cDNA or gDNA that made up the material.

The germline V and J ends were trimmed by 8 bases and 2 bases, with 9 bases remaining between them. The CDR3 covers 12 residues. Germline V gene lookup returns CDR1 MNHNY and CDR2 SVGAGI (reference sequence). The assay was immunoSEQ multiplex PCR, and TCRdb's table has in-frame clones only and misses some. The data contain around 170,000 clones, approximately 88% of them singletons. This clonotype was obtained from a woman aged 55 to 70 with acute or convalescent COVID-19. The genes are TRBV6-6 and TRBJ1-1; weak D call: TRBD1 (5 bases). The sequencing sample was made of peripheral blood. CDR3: CASDQGNTEAFF. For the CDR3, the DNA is TGTGCCAGCGATCAGGGAAACACTGAAGCTTTCTTT.